A single sample is the source of the 12 T cell receptor beta chains below, sequenced in a study of blood T cell repertoires in COVID-19. Clones were sequenced by immunoSEQ multiplex PCR, and TCRdb holds only the in-frame ones, with some missing. The data contain approximately 500,000 clones, roughly 90% of them singletons. The sequenced material came from PBMCs or T cells enriched from blood (not recorded which). All receptors derive from a woman in her thirties or forties who had recovered from COVID-19.

This rearrangement joins TRBV6-5 to TRBJ2-7; D is uncertain. Germline V gives CDR1 MNHEY, CDR2 SVGAGI. V lost 7 bases and J lost 3, with 7 bases in between. The CDR3 has 11 residues. The CDR3 nucleotides are TGTGCCAGCACCTACCTCTACGAGCAGTACTTC. Its protein product is CASTYLYEQYF.

The chain uses TRBV12-3 or TRBV12-4 and TRBJ1-2, with D perhaps TRBD1 (5 bases). The CDR3 spans 13 residues. Trimming removed 5 bases from V and 7 bases from J, with 14 bases in between. Here the CDR3 DNA reads TGTGCCAGCAGTCCCCCAGGGCTGGGTGGCTACACCTTC. Translating it yields CASSPPGLGGYTF.

J is TRBJ1-2 and V is TRBV7-2, with 7 bases fitting TRBD1. V was pared by 1 base and J by 3 bases, with 2 bases of the junction left unmatched. This CDR3 is built from 14 residues. CDR1 is SGHTA, CDR2 FQGNSA, per germline. The CDR3 DNA reads TGTGCCAGCAGCTTAGGGGACAGCTACTATGGCTACACCTTC. Protein: CASSLGDSYYGYTF.

This sequence joins TRBV6-1 and TRBJ2-7, with 7 bases matching TRBD1. From germline, CDR1 is MNHNS and CDR2 SASEGT. The CDR3 has 11 residues. V shed 2 bases, J shed 9 bases, and the junction held 1 base outside the gene matches. CDR3: CASSERQGQYF. Here the CDR3 DNA reads TGTGCCAGCAGTGAAAGACAGGGGCAGTACTTC.

The chain is built from TRBV7-2 and TRBJ1-3; no clear D. Germline values: CDR1 SGHTA, CDR2 FQGNSA. V gave up 1 base and J gave up 0 bases, with 7 bases separating them. The CDR3 contains 15 residues. CDR3 region: CASSLVPSSGNTIYF. The CDR3 DNA sequence: TGTGCCAGCAGCTTAGTACCTAGCTCTGGAAACACCATATATTTT.

V and J are TRBV27 and TRBJ2-2, with 12 bases aligning to TRBD2. CDR1 is MNHEY and CDR2 is SMNVEV in the germline V gene (reference sequence). V lost 4 bases and J lost 5; bases outside the gene matches: 5. The length of the CDR3 is 16 residues. This CDR3 reads CASSSELAGGTGELFF. The CDR3, as DNA: TGTGCCAGCAGTTCAGAACTAGCGGGAGGAACCGGGGAGCTGTTTTTT.

This clone has only a few counts. For the CDR3, the DNA is TGTGCCAGCAGGACATTGGAGACCCAGTACTTC. Translated, it gives CASRTLETQYF. This chain joins TRBV28 and TRBJ2-5; D is uncertain. V dropped 6 bases and J dropped 5 bases, with 7 bases sitting between them. There are 11 residues in the CDR3. Germline CDR1 is MDHEN and CDR2 is SYDVKM.

The V call is TRBV2, the J call TRBJ1-2; 9 bases map to TRBD1. The germline V gene encodes CDR1 SNHLY and CDR2 FYNNEI. Losses at the gene ends were 10 bases for V and 7 bases for J; bases not matched to a gene: 10. The CDR3 is made up of 13 amino acids. CDR3 sequence reads: CATGRGQGSGYTF. The CDR3 DNA reads TGTGCCACCGGGCGGGGACAGGGAAGTGGCTACACCTTC.

DNA of the CDR3: TGTGCCAGCAGTTACGACAGTTTACAAGAGACCCAGTACTTC. As protein: CASSYDSLQETQYF. This chain uses TRBV6-5 with TRBJ2-5, with a tentative D call TRBD1 (5 bases). The CDR3 has 14 residues. The germline gives CDR1 MNHEY, CDR2 SVGAGI. Between the trimmed V and J ends, which lost 2 bases and 2 bases, there was a span of 9 bases.

Concerning this clone itself: Other nucleotide sequences from this sample produce the same CDR3. V usage is TRBV5-1 and J usage is TRBJ1-6, with 11 bases fitting TRBD1. Germline assignment: CDR1 SGHRS and CDR2 YFSETQ. The CDR3 consists of 14 residues. V shed 6 bases and J 7 bases; nucleotides not matched to a gene: 3. The CDR3 DNA reads TGCGCCAGCACCCGGGACAGGGGGAATTCACCCCTCCACTTT. As protein: CASTRDRGNSPLHF.

This rearrangement joins TRBV13 to TRBJ2-1; 15 bases fit TRBD2. Germline V gene lookup returns CDR1 PRHDT and CDR2 FYEKMQ (reference sequence). The CDR3 totals 19 residues. The J segment lost 5 bases and the V segment lost 5 bases, leaving 13 bases of the junction unmatched. The CDR3 loop is CASSLGLAGGLTRNNEQFF. As DNA, the CDR3 is TGTGCCAGCAGCCTGGGACTAGCGGGAGGCCTGACCCGGAACAATGAGCAGTTCTTC.

The gene calls are TRBV7-2 and TRBJ2-1; D ambiguous. Trimming took off 5 bases at V and 3 bases at J, with 14 bases between the two ends. There are 15 residues in the CDR3. Per the germline V gene, CDR1 is SGHTA and CDR2 is FQGNSA. The DNA for the CDR3 is TGTGCCAGCAGCCCTAGTTATGCCGACTACAATGAGCAGTTCTTC. Translated: CASSPSYADYNEQFF. The full variable domain, rest sourced from reference TRBV7-2 and TRBJ2-1, is GAGVSQSPSNKVTEKGKDVELRCDPISGHTALYWYRQSLGQGLEFLIYFQGNSAPDKSGLPSDRFSAERTGGSVSTLTIQRTQQEDSAVYLCASSPSYADYNEQFFGPGTRLTVL.